This T cell receptor beta chain is from a study of control samples from healthy donors and cancer patients. This CDR3 comprises 15 residues. CDR1 and CDR2 (germline): SGHAT, FQNNGV. V was trimmed by 2 bases and J by 4 bases, leaving 13 bases between them. The data were produced by immunoSEQ multiplex PCR, yet TCRdb's version contains in-frame clones alone and is incomplete. The table lists around 170,000 clones, roughly 90% of them singletons, with roughly 1.5% in the top ten. Source material: blood. This sequence was found in a woman aged 45-60 years in good health. The J gene is TRBJ2-3, the V gene TRBV11-2; D is unresolved. CDR3 sequence (DNA): TGTGCCAGCAGCTTATCCCCCCAAACCTCAGATACGCAGTATTTT. This sequence encodes CASSLSPQTSDTQYF.